The 24 T cell receptor beta chains below come from one sample, sequenced in a study of cytomegalovirus exposure and HLA in healthy donors. 13 Jbeta primers and 60 Vbeta primers were used for the PCR. Sequenced by immunoSEQ multiplex PCR; TCRdb stores in-frame clones only, minus some. This table has some 220,000 clones, around 83% appearing once. The sample comprised PBMCs. All receptors come from a girl aged 2 to 10 in good health and CMV-seronegative.

The chain recombines TRBV27 with TRBJ1-2, with 8 positions matching TRBD1. Germline trimming cut 9 bases from V and 8 bases from J; bases unmatched to any gene: 17. The CDR3 loop spans 15 amino acids. Germline assignment: CDR1 MNHEY and CDR2 SMNVEV (reference sequence). The CDR3 is CARAGGTGDILGYTF. The DNA for the CDR3 is TGTGCCAGGGCCGGAGGGACAGGTGATATTCTGGGCTACACCTTC.

Concerning this clone: Because the CDR3 is missing its conserved closing phenylalanine or tryptophan, this is likely a read error. The chain uses TRBV7-8 and TRBJ2-7; D remains unclear. The V gene lost 5 bases and the J gene lost 5 bases, with 7 bases spanning the gap. The V gene's germline CDR1 is SGHVS and CDR2 FQNEAQ. This CDR3 is 11 amino acids long. In nucleotides, the CDR3 is TGTGCCAGCAGCACGCTAGACGAGCAGTACCTC. It encodes CASSTLDEQYL.

V gene TRBV5-5 combines with J gene TRBJ1-2; TRBD1 matches at 9 bases. The CDR3 has 13 residues. The trim removed 4 bases at V and 6 bases at J, leaving 4 bases unmatched. In germline, CDR1 is SGHKS, CDR2 YYEKEE (reference sequence). The CDR3 sequence: CASSPGQGDGYTF. CDR3 bases: TGTGCCAGCAGCCCGGGACAGGGTGATGGCTACACCTTC.

The chain links TRBV5-1 to TRBJ2-3; the match to TRBD2 covers 7 bases. Germline values: CDR1 SGHRS, CDR2 YFSETQ. This CDR3 has 15 residues. V lost 4 bases to trimming and J lost 3 bases; unmatched junction nucleotides: 8. CDR3 nucleotide sequence: TGCGCCAGCAGCCTGCTGGGCGGGGGAACAGATACGCAGTATTTT. Translation: CASSLLGGGTDTQYF.

This clone was picked up a small number of times. Other DNA sequences in the sample encode the same CDR3. V gene TRBV9 combines with J gene TRBJ2-3, with D possibly TRBD2 on 6 matching bases. The CDR3 is 14 residues long. V was cut by 2 bases and J by 2 bases, with 9 bases left in between. Germline CDR1 is SGDLS and CDR2 is YYNGEE. The DNA for the CDR3 is TGTGCCAGCAGCGTTGCGGGGAACACAGATACGCAGTATTTT. It is translated as CASSVAGNTDTQYF.

This chain connects TRBV29-1 to TRBJ2-3, with a tentative D call TRBD1 (5 bases). CDR3 size: 14 residues. Germline CDR1 is SQVTM and CDR2 is ANQGSEA. The V end was cut by 6 bases, the J end by 2 bases, with 15 bases between. In DNA, the CDR3 is TGCAGCGTGATCAGGGTGGTTCACACAGATACGCAGTATTTT. Translating it yields CSVIRVVHTDTQYF.

This clone has a handful of counts. V usage is TRBV4-1 and J usage is TRBJ2-3, with TRBD1 matching over 8 bases. This CDR3 is 15 amino acids long. The V and J ends lost 4 bases and 5 bases, in that order; junction bases with no gene match: 8. Germline CDR1 is MGHRA and CDR2 is YSYEKL. CDR3: CASSRSGQGRDTQYF. The DNA of the CDR3 is TGCGCCAGCAGCCGGAGCGGACAGGGAAGAGATACGCAGTATTTT.

The chain carries TRBV4-1 and TRBJ1-1, with D perhaps TRBD1 (5 bases). CDR1 is MGHRA, CDR2 YSYEKL, per germline. Deletions cut 3 bases from V and 5 bases from J, with 25 bases between. The CDR3 spans 18 residues. CDR3 in DNA: TGCGCCAGCAGCCACCCCACCCGGGCAGGGAGGAGTGAGACTGAAGCTTTCTTT. It encodes CASSHPTRAGRSETEAFF.

The chain joins TRBV11-3 to TRBJ2-7, with 10 bases that match TRBD2. CDR3 size: 19 residues. With V trimmed by 1 base and J by 6 bases, 18 bases remained unmatched. Germline CDR1 and CDR2: SGHNT and YENEEA. The CDR3 coding sequence is TGTGCCAGCAGCTTAGTGGGCGGGACTAGCGTCGAAGGGGCGGGCGAGCAGTACTTC. The encoded protein is CASSLVGGTSVEGAGEQYF.

The chain uses TRBV19 and TRBJ2-1; a possible D gene is TRBD2 (6 bases). The CDR3 consists of 15 residues. V lost 10 bases and J 0 bases, leaving 16 bases between the germline ends. CDR1 is LNHDA, CDR2 SQIVND, per germline (reference sequence). CDR3 DNA: TGTGCCACCCACGCCGGAGGGAGCTCCTACAATGAGCAGTTCTTC. It encodes CATHAGGSSYNEQFF.

This rearrangement joins TRBV6-5 to TRBJ2-3; 7 bases align to TRBD1. Losses at the gene ends were 6 bases for V and 3 bases for J; bases not matched to a gene: 6. The CDR3 contains 14 residues. The germline V gene has CDR1 MNHEY and CDR2 SVGAGI. CDR3 nucleotides: TGTGCCAGCAGCCCAACAGGGGCAACAGATACGCAGTATTTT. As protein: CASSPTGATDTQYF.

This chain uses TRBV10-1 with TRBJ2-2; 8 bases map to TRBD1. The length of the CDR3 is 14 residues. CDR1 is WNHNN and CDR2 is SYGVQD in the germline V gene (reference sequence). V gave up 4 bases and J gave up 5 bases; unmatched junction bases: 3. In nucleotides, the CDR3 is TGCGCCAGCAGTGCCCAGGGGGCAACCGGGGAGCTGTTTTTT. Translated, it gives CASSAQGATGELFF.

Only one count was recorded for this clone. The chain combines TRBV12-5 with TRBJ1-1; D is unresolved. V was pared by 4 bases and J by 10 bases, with 10 bases between. The CDR3 length is 11 residues. The germline gives CDR1 LGHNT, CDR2 FRNRAP. The CDR3 DNA reads as TGTGCTAGTGGTTCTTCCGGAGGAGCTTTCTTT. Translating gives CASGSSGGAFF.

This chain joins TRBV5-1 and TRBJ2-5, with 10 bases identical to TRBD2. Trimming removed 0 bases from V and 4 bases from J; junction bases left unmatched: 6. This CDR3 has 16 residues. Germline V CDR1 and CDR2: SGHRS, YFSETQ. CDR3 coding DNA: TGCGCCAGCAGCTTGGGAGCGGGGGGGCCTTTAGAGACCCAGTACTTC. This sequence encodes CASSLGAGGPLETQYF.

The chain links TRBV7-9 to TRBJ2-5, with 11 bases identical to TRBD2. The V segment lost 2 bases and the J segment 2 bases; nucleotides outside the gene matches: 10. The CDR3 spans 18 residues. The germline V gene has CDR1 SEHNR and CDR2 FQNEAQ (reference sequence). The DNA for the CDR3 is TGTGCCAGCAGCTTACTAACTAGCGGGAGAGAGGAACAAGAGACCCAGTACTTC. This gives the protein CASSLLTSGREEQETQYF.

The chain combines TRBV10-2 with TRBJ2-5, with 9 bases matching TRBD2. V dropped 10 bases and J dropped 3; count of bases not matched to a gene: 12. Germline CDR1 WSHSY, CDR2 SAAADI. The CDR3 consists of 15 residues. As DNA, the CDR3 is TGCGCCACCAGGTTTAGTGCGGGGGGGAAAGAGACCCAGTACTTC. Residues: CATRFSAGGKETQYF.

The rearrangement uses TRBV4-1 and TRBJ2-5; 7 positions agree with TRBD1. Germline V CDR1 and CDR2: MGHRA, YSYEKL. The CDR3 covers 16 residues. V lost 3 bases, J lost 11 bases, and 18 bases stayed unmatched. The CDR3 region is CASSQRLVTGQREQYF. Here the CDR3 DNA reads TGCGCCAGCAGCCAGCGGCTGGTGACAGGGCAAAGGGAGCAGTACTTC.

The J gene is TRBJ2-7, the V gene TRBV15; perhaps TRBD2 as D (6 bases). V dropped 0 bases and J dropped 2 bases, with 11 bases sitting between them. Germline lookup yields CDR1 LNHNV and CDR2 YYDKDF (reference sequence). The CDR3 is 15 amino acids. CDR3: CATSREAGRTYEQYF. CDR3 in DNA: TGTGCCACCAGCAGAGAGGCGGGGCGCACCTACGAGCAGTACTTC.

V usage is TRBV27 and J usage is TRBJ1-2; D unresolved. V was pared by 3 bases and J by 6 bases, with 14 bases between. The CDR3 has 14 amino acids. From germline, CDR1 is MNHEY and CDR2 SMNVEV (reference sequence). The CDR3 spells CASSFRGGRNGYTF. CDR3 DNA sequence: TGTGCCAGCAGTTTTCGGGGAGGGAGGAATGGCTACACCTTC.

The rearrangement links TRBV2 to TRBJ1-4, with D perhaps matching TRBD1 (5 bases). CDR1 is SNHLY and CDR2 is FYNNEI in the germline V gene. The ends were cut back, 6 bases at V and 1 base at J, with 12 bases in the middle. The CDR3 is 15 amino acids. The chain's CDR3 is CASSLQGGTNEKLFF. The CDR3 nucleotides are TGTGCCAGCAGCCTTCAGGGTGGAACTAATGAAAAACTGTTTTTT.

The chain has TRBV5-6 and TRBJ1-4; 7 bases are a match to TRBD1. The CDR3 is made up of 14 amino acids. J was trimmed by 4 bases and V by 4 bases; bases with no gene match: 4. In germline, CDR1 is SGHDT, CDR2 YYEEEE. The CDR3 DNA follows: TGTGCCAGCAGCCCGACAGGGAATAATGAAAAACTGTTTTTT. Translated: CASSPTGNNEKLFF.

The chain is built from TRBV7-9 and TRBJ1-2; no firm D call. This CDR3 comprises 14 residues. Trimming shortened V by 5 bases and J by 7 bases, and 17 bases separated the two germline ends. Germline V CDR1 and CDR2: SEHNR, FQNEAQ (reference sequence). CDR3 loop: CASSLNVGRGGYTF. The CDR3 nucleotides read TGTGCCAGCAGCCTAAATGTCGGTCGCGGTGGCTACACCTTC.

The J gene is TRBJ1-6, the V gene TRBV11-2; 9 bases fit TRBD1. Germline V gene sequence: CDR1 SGHAT, CDR2 FQNNGV. The CDR3 spans 18 residues. Trimming took 4 bases from V and 1 from J; bases not matched to a gene: 8. This CDR3 is CASSSPAGTGSYNSPLHF. CDR3 coding DNA: TGTGCCAGCAGCTCCCCCGCCGGGACAGGGTCCTATAATTCACCCCTCCACTTT.

The chain employs TRBV6-1 and TRBJ1-6; perhaps TRBD1 as D (5 bases). The V gene lost 5 bases and the J gene lost 0 bases, with 8 bases spanning the gap. Germline V lookup: CDR1 MNHNS, CDR2 SASEGT. The length of the CDR3 is 15 residues. CDR3: CASSSDSSYNSPLHF. CDR3 sequence (DNA): TGTGCCAGCAGTTCCGACAGCTCCTATAATTCACCCCTCCACTTT.